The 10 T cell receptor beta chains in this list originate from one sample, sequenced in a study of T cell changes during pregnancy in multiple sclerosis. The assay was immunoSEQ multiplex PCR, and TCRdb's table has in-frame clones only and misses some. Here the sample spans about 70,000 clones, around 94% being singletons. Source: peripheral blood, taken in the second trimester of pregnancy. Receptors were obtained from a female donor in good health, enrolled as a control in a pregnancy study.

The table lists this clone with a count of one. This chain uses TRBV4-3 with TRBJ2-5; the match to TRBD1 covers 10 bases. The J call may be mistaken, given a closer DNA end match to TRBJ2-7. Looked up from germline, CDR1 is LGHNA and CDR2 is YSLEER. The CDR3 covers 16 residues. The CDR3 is CASSQEDRGLAYEQYF. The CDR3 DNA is TGCGCCAGCAGCCAGGAAGACAGGGGGCTAGCCTACGAGCAGTACTTC.

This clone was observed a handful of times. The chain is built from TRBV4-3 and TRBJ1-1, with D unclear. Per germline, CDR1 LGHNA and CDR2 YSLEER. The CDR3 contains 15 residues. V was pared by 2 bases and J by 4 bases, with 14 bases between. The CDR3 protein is CASSQTLGGGTEAFF. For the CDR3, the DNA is TGCGCCAGCAGCCAAACCTTGGGAGGAGGCACTGAAGCTTTCTTT.

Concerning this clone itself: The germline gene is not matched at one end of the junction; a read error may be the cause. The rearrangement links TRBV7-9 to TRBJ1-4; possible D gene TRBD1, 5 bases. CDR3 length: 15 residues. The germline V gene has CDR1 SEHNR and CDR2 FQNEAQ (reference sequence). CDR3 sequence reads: CASSLVGGTNEKLFF. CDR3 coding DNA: TGTGCCAGCAGTTTAGTGGGGGGAACTAATGAAAAACTGTTTTTT.

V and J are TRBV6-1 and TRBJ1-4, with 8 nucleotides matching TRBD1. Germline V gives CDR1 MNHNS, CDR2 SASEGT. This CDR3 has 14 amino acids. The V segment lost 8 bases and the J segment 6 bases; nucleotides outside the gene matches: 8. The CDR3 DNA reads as TGTGCCAGCGAACAGGGGGGCTTGGATGAAAAACTGTTTTTT. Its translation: CASEQGGLDEKLFF.

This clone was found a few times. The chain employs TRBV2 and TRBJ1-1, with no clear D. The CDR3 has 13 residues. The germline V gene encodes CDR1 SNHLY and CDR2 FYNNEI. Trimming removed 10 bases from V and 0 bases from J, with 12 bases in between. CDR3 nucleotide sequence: TGTGCCACCACAGTACTCATGAACACTGAAGCTTTCTTT. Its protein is CATTVLMNTEAFF.

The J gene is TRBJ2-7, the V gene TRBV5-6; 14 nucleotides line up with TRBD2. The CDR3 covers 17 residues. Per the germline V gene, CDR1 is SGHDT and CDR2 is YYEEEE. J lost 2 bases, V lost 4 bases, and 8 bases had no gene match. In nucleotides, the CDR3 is TGTGCCAGCAGCCCCCCGGGACTAGCGGGGGAGCCCTACGAGCAGTACTTC. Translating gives CASSPPGLAGEPYEQYF.

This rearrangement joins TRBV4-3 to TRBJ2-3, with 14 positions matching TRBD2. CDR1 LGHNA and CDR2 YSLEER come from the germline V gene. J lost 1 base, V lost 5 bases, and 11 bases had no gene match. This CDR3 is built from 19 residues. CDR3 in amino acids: CASSKRGVGLAGGTDTQYF. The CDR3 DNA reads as TGCGCCAGCAGCAAAAGGGGAGTGGGACTAGCGGGGGGCACAGATACGCAGTATTTT.

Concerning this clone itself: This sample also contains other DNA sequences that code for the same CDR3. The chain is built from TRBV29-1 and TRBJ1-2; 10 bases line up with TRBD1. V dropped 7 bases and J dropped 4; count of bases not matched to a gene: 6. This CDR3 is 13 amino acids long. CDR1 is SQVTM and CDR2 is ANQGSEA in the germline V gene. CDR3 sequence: CSARQGASYGYTF. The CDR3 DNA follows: TGCAGCGCTAGACAGGGGGCTAGCTATGGCTACACCTTC.

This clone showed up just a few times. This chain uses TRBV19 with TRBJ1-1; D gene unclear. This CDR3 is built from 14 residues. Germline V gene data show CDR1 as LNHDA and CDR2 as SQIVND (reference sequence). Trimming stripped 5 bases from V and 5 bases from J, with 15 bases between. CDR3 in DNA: TGTGCCAGTAGTTTCGGACTGGCGGAGACTGAAGCTTTCTTT. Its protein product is CASSFGLAETEAFF.

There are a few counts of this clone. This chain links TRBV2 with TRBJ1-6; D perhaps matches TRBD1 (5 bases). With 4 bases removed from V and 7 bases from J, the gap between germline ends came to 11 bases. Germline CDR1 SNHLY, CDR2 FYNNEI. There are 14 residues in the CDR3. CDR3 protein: CASSGQGTNSPLHF. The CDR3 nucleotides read TGTGCCAGCAGTGGTCAGGGTACCAATTCACCCCTCCACTTT.